Presented here are 28 T cell receptor beta chains from one specimen sequenced in a study of blood T cell repertoires in COVID-19. The assay was immunoSEQ multiplex PCR, and TCRdb's table has in-frame clones only and misses some. The table records around 200,000 clones, about 78% of them present only once. Sequenced material: peripheral blood. The origin of the receptors is a woman between 65 and 79 years old with acute or convalescent COVID-19.

V and J are TRBV9 and TRBJ2-5, with D perhaps TRBD2 (7 bases). V was shortened by 2 bases and J by 5 bases, with 16 bases between the two germline ends. The V gene's germline CDR1 is SGDLS and CDR2 YYNGEE. The CDR3 is 15 amino acids. CDR3 amino acids: CASSVSVGGLETQYF. The CDR3 DNA reads TGTGCCAGCAGCGTGTCGGTGGGGGGGCTGGAGACCCAGTACTTC.

This rearrangement joins TRBV15 to TRBJ2-7, with D perhaps TRBD1 (6 bases). CDR1 is LNHNV and CDR2 is YYDKDF in the germline V gene (reference sequence). V was shortened by 1 base and J by 9 bases, with 16 bases between the two germline ends. The CDR3 totals 14 residues. In DNA, the CDR3 is TGTGCCACCAGCAGAGGGGGGACAATTTTACGGCAGTACTTC. Translated, it gives CATSRGGTILRQYF.

V and J are TRBV28 and TRBJ1-2; weak D call: TRBD1 (5 bases). The V gene's germline CDR1 is MDHEN and CDR2 SYDVKM. This CDR3 has 17 amino acids. V lost 2 bases and J lost 5, with 21 bases in between. The CDR3 protein is CASSLPPAGNDLYGYTF. The CDR3 DNA reads TGTGCCAGCAGTTTACCGCCGGCAGGGAATGACCTATATGGCTACACCTTC.

This chain joins TRBV7-6 and TRBJ1-1; the D gene is possibly TRBD1 (5 bases). The CDR3 runs to 14 residues. Trimming stripped 3 bases from V and 5 bases from J, with 13 bases between. Germline assignment: CDR1 SGHVS and CDR2 FNYEAQ. The CDR3 DNA reads as TGTGCCAGCAGCTTTGAAGGGGCGGGAACTGAAGCTTTCTTT. It specifies CASSFEGAGTEAFF.

This clone was observed a few times. The chain carries TRBV29-1 and TRBJ1-1; D is unresolved. V was shortened by 2 bases and J by 3 bases, with 10 bases between the two germline ends. In germline, CDR1 is SQVTM, CDR2 ANQGSEA. This CDR3 has 13 residues. The CDR3 reads CSVETSLDTEAFF. CDR3 bases: TGCAGCGTTGAAACGAGCCTGGACACTGAAGCTTTCTTT.

This chain links TRBV15 with TRBJ2-5; 8 nucleotides agree with TRBD1. The CDR3 loop spans 15 amino acids. The germline V gene encodes CDR1 LNHNV and CDR2 YYDKDF (reference sequence). V was pared by 5 bases and J by 1 base, with 6 bases of the junction left unmatched. The DNA for the CDR3 is TGTGCCACCAGCCCGACGGGACAGGCCCAAGAGACCCAGTACTTC. This translates into CATSPTGQAQETQYF. The full variable domain, its missing parts supplied by reference TRBV15 and TRBJ2-5, is DAMVIQNPRYQVTQFGKPVTLSCSQTLNHNVMYWYQQKSSQAPKLLFHYYDKDFNNEADTPDNFQSRRPNTSFCFLDIRSPGLGDTAMYLCATSPTGQAQETQYFGPGTRLLVL.

The DNA for the CDR3 is TGTGCCAGCAGCCCGCAGGTGGCCCGAATGTCCCAGTACTTC. Amino acids: CASSPQVARMSQYF. The chain uses TRBV3-1 (or the pseudogene TRBV3-2) and TRBJ2-5; no firm D call. The CDR3 covers 14 residues. Trimming shortened V by 4 bases and J by 9 bases, and 18 bases separated the two germline ends. The germline CDR1 and CDR2 sequences are LGHDT and YNNKEL (reference sequence).

The chain joins TRBV27 to TRBJ2-5; a possible D gene is TRBD1 (6 bases). Per the germline V gene, CDR1 is MNHEY and CDR2 is SMNVEV (reference sequence). CDR3 length: 14 residues. V was pared by 6 bases and J by 0 bases, with 11 bases between. DNA of the CDR3: TGTGCCAGCAGCTTTAGGGGGTACCAAGAGACCCAGTACTTC. Amino acid sequence: CASSFRGYQETQYF.

This clone was detected once. The chain couples TRBV7-2 to TRBJ2-7; 9 nucleotides match TRBD2. In germline, CDR1 is SGHTA, CDR2 FQGNSA. The CDR3 has 15 residues. The J segment lost 2 bases and the V segment lost 1 base, leaving 3 bases of the junction unmatched. The DNA of the CDR3 is TGTGCCAGCAGCTTAGTAGGACTAGCGACCTACGAGCAGTACTTC. It encodes CASSLVGLATYEQYF.

This clone was detected ten times or more. The chain uses TRBV28 and TRBJ2-1; 7 bases are a match to TRBD2. The CDR3 runs 16 residues. Losses at the gene ends were 5 bases for V and 2 bases for J; bases not matched to a gene: 9. Germline-derived CDR1 and CDR2 are MDHEN and SYDVKM. The CDR3 coding sequence is TGTGCCAGCAGTACCCCTTGGGCGGGGGCCTACAATGAGCAGTTCTTC. It codes for CASSTPWAGAYNEQFF.

This chain connects TRBV29-1 to TRBJ2-7; 10 positions agree with TRBD2. Germline V gives CDR1 SQVTM, CDR2 ANQGSEA. The CDR3 runs 13 residues. After removal of 6 bases from V and 3 bases from J, the junction contained 5 bases not matched to a gene. Here the CDR3 DNA reads TGCAGCGTGGGGACTAGCGCTTTCTACGAGCAGTACTTC. Protein product: CSVGTSAFYEQYF.

This clone was recorded once. The rearrangement uses TRBV20-1 and TRBJ2-5; TRBD2 matches at 8 bases. Germline V gene lookup returns CDR1 DFQATT and CDR2 SNEGSKA (reference sequence). The CDR3 totals 16 residues. V trimming: 3 bases; J trimming: 5 bases; junction bases outside the gene matches: 14. As DNA, the CDR3 is TGCAGTGCTAGTGGGGCCCCAACGGGAGGGGGGGAGACCCAGTACTTC. It codes for CSASGAPTGGGETQYF.

This clone turned up a few times. The J gene is TRBJ1-1, the V gene TRBV15; D call uncertain. The V end was cut by 1 base, the J end by 3 bases, with 9 bases between. The CDR3 has 14 residues. CDR1 and CDR2 from the germline V gene are LNHNV and YYDKDF (reference sequence). CDR3 protein: CATSRVSAYTEAFF. The DNA for the CDR3 is TGTGCCACCAGCAGAGTAAGCGCTTACACTGAAGCTTTCTTT. The full variable domain, its missing parts supplied by reference TRBV15 and TRBJ1-1, is DAMVIQNPRYQVTQFGKPVTLSCSQTLNHNVMYWYQQKSSQAPKLLFHYYDKDFNNEADTPDNFQSRRPNTSFCFLDIRSPGLGDTAMYLCATSRVSAYTEAFFGQGTRLTVV.

This clone showed up just a few times. The gene calls are TRBV14 and TRBJ2-7; 10 bases align to TRBD1. CDR3 size: 14 residues. Trimming took 4 bases from V and 5 from J; bases not matched to a gene: 5. Germline CDR1 SGHDN, CDR2 FVKESK. The DNA for the CDR3 is TGTGCCAGCAGCCTGGGACAGGGGTTCGACGAGCAGTACTTC. Translation gives CASSLGQGFDEQYF.

The chain employs TRBV6-6 and TRBJ1-5, with 9 bases that match TRBD1. V lost 8 bases to trimming and J lost 2 bases; unmatched junction nucleotides: 10. The CDR3 extends over 16 amino acids. Germline V gene data show CDR1 as MNHNY and CDR2 as SVGAGI (reference sequence). CDR3 in amino acids: CASLPGQGVGNQPQHF. CDR3 DNA: TGTGCCAGCCTACCGGGACAGGGAGTGGGCAATCAGCCCCAGCATTTT.

V is TRBV3-1 (or the pseudogene TRBV3-2) and J is TRBJ2-7; 13 positions match TRBD2. V was clipped by 1 base and J by 6 bases; unmatched bases: 6. The germline CDR1 and CDR2 sequences are LGHDT and YNNKEL (reference sequence). This CDR3 comprises 16 residues. CDR3 region: CASSQAGLAGAFEQYF. The CDR3 bases are TGTGCCAGCAGCCAAGCCGGACTAGCGGGAGCATTCGAGCAGTACTTC.

This clone was detected only once. The V gene is TRBV4-1, the J gene TRBJ2-3; possibly TRBD2 for D (6 bases). Trimming pared 4 bases from V and 2 bases from J, leaving 10 bases between. This CDR3 is built from 14 residues. CDR1 is MGHRA and CDR2 is YSYEKL in the germline V gene. This CDR3 reads CASSLADLTDTQYF. The CDR3 DNA reads as TGCGCCAGCAGCCTAGCGGACCTCACAGATACGCAGTATTTT.

The chain is built from TRBV5-4 and TRBJ2-3, with D tentatively TRBD2 (5 bases). Per germline, CDR1 SGHNT and CDR2 YYREEE (reference sequence). Deletions cut 0 bases from V and 3 bases from J, with 11 bases between. This CDR3 contains 15 residues. As DNA, the CDR3 is TGTGCCAGCAGCTTGGATTCCGGGGTAACAGATACGCAGTATTTT. It yields the protein CASSLDSGVTDTQYF.

The V call is TRBV7-9, the J call TRBJ2-7; 7 bases are a match to TRBD1. V trimming: 5 bases; J trimming: 3 bases; junction bases outside the gene matches: 10. The CDR3 is 15 amino acids. Per germline, CDR1 SEHNR and CDR2 FQNEAQ (reference sequence). The CDR3 DNA sequence: TGTGCCAGCAGCACCACAGGGGCATTAGGCTACGAGCAGTACTTC. Translation: CASSTTGALGYEQYF. The full variable domain, completed using reference TRBV7-9 and TRBJ2-7, is DTGVSQNPRHKITKRGQNVTFRCDPISEHNRLYWYRQTLGQGPEFLTYFQNEAQLEKSRLLSDRFSAERPKGSFSTLEIQRTEQGDSAMYLCASSTTGALGYEQYFGPGTRLTVT.

This chain links TRBV4-2 with TRBJ2-5, with 14 nucleotides matching TRBD2. Germline CDR1 LGHNA, CDR2 YNFKEQ. With V trimmed by 3 bases and J by 5 bases, 8 bases remained unmatched. The CDR3 runs 17 residues. The chain's CDR3 is CASSHPTSGRAAETQYF. In nucleotides, the CDR3 is TGTGCCAGCAGCCACCCGACTAGCGGGAGGGCCGCGGAGACCCAGTACTTC.

In the case of this clone: Additional DNA sequences in this sample encode the identical CDR3. J is TRBJ2-2 and V is TRBV2, with 11 bases matching TRBD2. After removal of 7 bases from V and 1 base from J, the junction contained 2 bases not matched to a gene. The germline V gene encodes CDR1 SNHLY and CDR2 FYNNEI. This CDR3 is 15 amino acids long. The CDR3 bases are TGTGCCAGCACCGGGACTAGCGGGAACACCGGGGAGCTGTTTTTT. Protein sequence: CASTGTSGNTGELFF.

This clone was counted a few times. V is TRBV28 and J is TRBJ1-1, with TRBD1 as a possible D gene (5 bases). Trimming stripped 6 bases from V and 0 bases from J, with 17 bases between. The length of the CDR3 is 16 residues. Germline V gene sequence: CDR1 MDHEN, CDR2 SYDVKM. In DNA form, the CDR3 reads TGTGCCAGCAGCTTAGGGGCATCCTTCATGAACACTGAAGCTTTCTTT. It is translated as CASSLGASFMNTEAFF.

This clone was counted a single time. The chain couples TRBV6-5 to TRBJ1-2; 7 bases align to TRBD1. The CDR3 has 14 amino acids. Per the germline V gene, CDR1 is MNHEY and CDR2 is SVGAGI. After removal of 2 bases from V and 0 bases from J, the junction contained 0 bases not matched to a gene. The CDR3 region has the DNA TGTGCCAGCAGTTACGGACAGGCTAACTATGGCTACACCTTC. It specifies CASSYGQANYGYTF.

V gene TRBV24-1 combines with J gene TRBJ1-2; 7 bases are a match to TRBD1. The CDR3 runs 14 residues. Germline assignment: CDR1 KGHDR and CDR2 SFDVKD. J gave up 2 bases and V 4 bases, and 3 bases lay outside the gene matches. The CDR3 protein is CATSDPGQNYGYTF. The CDR3 DNA is TGTGCCACCAGTGACCCGGGACAGAACTATGGCTACACCTTC.

This clone was recorded once. J is TRBJ2-5 and V is TRBV9, with TRBD1 matching over 7 bases. The trim removed 4 bases at V and 2 bases at J, leaving 14 bases unmatched. The CDR3 is 17 amino acids. Germline loops: CDR1 SGDLS, CDR2 YYNGEE. CDR3 DNA: TGTGCCAGCAGCCCAGGGGGTCGGGCCCAGGGACAAGAGACCCAGTACTTC. This gives the protein CASSPGGRAQGQETQYF.

The chain carries TRBV3-1 (or the pseudogene TRBV3-2) and TRBJ2-7, with D maybe TRBD2 (6 bases). The CDR3 consists of 13 residues. CDR1 is LGHDT and CDR2 is YNNKEL in the germline V gene (reference sequence). Trimming took 4 bases from V and 2 from J, leaving 9 bases between them. The CDR3 bases are TGTGCCAGCAGCCGGGGCGGGGCCTACGAGCAGTACTTC. Amino acid sequence: CASSRGGAYEQYF.

This clone turned up a few times. The chain recombines TRBV7-3 with TRBJ2-1; possibly TRBD1 for D (6 bases). The germline V gene has CDR1 SGHTA and CDR2 FQGTGA. Trimming cost V 4 bases and J 5 bases, with 15 bases left between them. This CDR3 is built from 15 residues. DNA for the CDR3: TGTGCCAGCAGCTCGAACAGGGTTCAGAACAATGAGCAGTTCTTC. As protein: CASSSNRVQNNEQFF.

For this clone: This CDR3 fails to terminate in the conserved phenylalanine or tryptophan, so it likely reflects a read error. The DNA is omitted, as the CDR3 cannot be located on it reliably, and the CDR3 follows TCRdb's listing. The rearrangement uses TRBV7-2 and TRBJ2-7; the tabulated D call, TRBD1, remains unverified against the DNA. The CDR3 adds up to 13 amino acids, both ends counted. Germline CDR1 is SGHTA and CDR2 is FQGNSA. This chain's CDR3 is CASSLLQGASPLY.